This is a list of T cell receptor beta chains from one sample in a study of shared clonotypes between healthy human individuals. Produced via immunoSEQ multiplex PCR; TCRdb's table is partial and in-frame only. The sample records some 530,000 clones, about 84% being singletons. Sequencing input: PBMCs. These receptors were obtained from a woman between 40 and 50 years old in good health. Some clones in this sample may be carry-over from other donors' samples. CDR3s include the opening cysteine and the closing phenylalanine or tryptophan. Fields, in order: J gene, clone size, V gene, D gene, CDR3 protein, CDR3 DNA. The D gene is left open where the match is weak. Not all rows give a size; the values are once, few, many and, for expanded clones, a class.

j_call: TRBJ2-7
clone_size: -
v_call: TRBV7-8
d_call: -
cdr3_aa: CASTSLEGGWYEQYF
cdr3_nt: TGTGCCAGCACCTCCTTGGAGGGGGGGTGGTACGAGCAGTACTTC

j_call: TRBJ2-5
clone_size: -
v_call: TRBV27
d_call: -
cdr3_aa: CASSSAAGEETQYF
cdr3_nt: TGTGCCAGCAGTTCCGCGGCAGGGGAAGAGACCCAGTACTTC

j_call: TRBJ2-7
clone_size: -
v_call: TRBV7-9
d_call: -
cdr3_aa: CASSLGPGEQYF
cdr3_nt: TGTGCCAGCAGCTTAGGGCCGGGCGAGCAGTACTTC

j_call: TRBJ2-1
clone_size: -
v_call: TRBV6-5
d_call: -
cdr3_aa: CASSYARRTSMQFF
cdr3_nt: TGTGCCAGCAGTTACGCCCGCCGAACTAGTATGCAGTTCTTC

j_call: TRBJ1-5
clone_size: few
v_call: TRBV2
d_call: -
cdr3_aa: CASSAEGNQPQHF
cdr3_nt: TGTGCCAGCAGTGCCGAGGGCAATCAGCCCCAGCATTTT

j_call: TRBJ1-2
clone_size: -
v_call: TRBV19
d_call: -
cdr3_aa: CASSIRWTASNYGYTF
cdr3_nt: TGTGCCAGTAGTATAAGATGGACAGCTTCGAACTATGGCTACACCTTC

j_call: TRBJ2-7
clone_size: few
v_call: TRBV5-1
d_call: -
cdr3_aa: CASSLEGQQVDEQYF
cdr3_nt: TGCGCCAGCAGCTTGGAAGGGCAACAGGTCGATGAGCAGTACTTC

j_call: TRBJ1-1
clone_size: -
v_call: TRBV6-1
d_call: -
cdr3_aa: CASSEQGHTEAFF
cdr3_nt: TGTGCCAGCAGTGAACAGGGGCACACTGAAGCTTTCTTT

j_call: TRBJ2-2
clone_size: -
v_call: TRBV7-9
d_call: -
cdr3_aa: CASESGRITGELFF
cdr3_nt: TGTGCCAGCGAATCCGGGCGCATCACCGGGGAGCTGTTTTTT

j_call: TRBJ2-7
clone_size: few
v_call: TRBV5-4
d_call: -
cdr3_aa: CASRAGLGGEQYF
cdr3_nt: TGTGCCAGCCGGGCAGGGCTGGGGGGCGAGCAGTACTTC

j_call: TRBJ2-7
clone_size: -
v_call: TRBV28
d_call: -
cdr3_aa: CASSLTGEAYEQYF
cdr3_nt: TGTGCCAGCAGTCTCACAGGGGAGGCCTACGAGCAGTACTTC

j_call: TRBJ1-1
clone_size: -
v_call: TRBV7-9
d_call: TRBD1
cdr3_aa: CASSSQGGYAFF
cdr3_nt: TGTGCCAGCAGCTCCCAGGGGGGGTATGCTTTCTTT

j_call: TRBJ2-7
clone_size: -
v_call: TRBV2
d_call: -
cdr3_aa: CASSVQGSNYEQYF
cdr3_nt: TGTGCCAGCAGTGTGCAAGGGTCTAACTACGAGCAGTACTTC

j_call: TRBJ2-2
clone_size: -
v_call: TRBV7-3
d_call: TRBD2
cdr3_aa: CASSLNAGGLAGELFF
cdr3_nt: TGTGCCAGCAGCTTAAATGCGGGAGGGCTGGCCGGGGAGCTGTTTTTT

j_call: TRBJ1-1
clone_size: -
v_call: TRBV27
d_call: -
cdr3_aa: CASSPIPPRVMNTEAFF
cdr3_nt: TGTGCCAGCAGTCCTATCCCCCCCAGGGTAATGAACACTGAAGCTTTCTTT

j_call: TRBJ2-7
clone_size: -
v_call: TRBV2
d_call: -
cdr3_aa: CASSDGDSYEQYF
cdr3_nt: TGTGCCAGCAGTGATGGGGACTCCTACGAGCAGTACTTC

j_call: TRBJ2-5
clone_size: -
v_call: TRBV7-6
d_call: -
cdr3_aa: CASSLGAGARETQYF
cdr3_nt: TGTGCCAGCAGCTTAGGGGCGGGGGCGAGGGAGACCCAGTACTTC

j_call: TRBJ2-1
clone_size: -
v_call: TRBV5-5
d_call: -
cdr3_aa: CASSSRLQPTNEQFF
cdr3_nt: TGTGCCAGCAGCTCCAGACTACAACCAACCAATGAGCAGTTCTTC

j_call: TRBJ2-1
clone_size: -
v_call: TRBV7-3
d_call: TRBD2
cdr3_aa: CASSLKDVAGRDEQFF
cdr3_nt: TGTGCCAGCAGCTTAAAGGACGTTGCCGGGAGGGATGAGCAGTTCTTC

j_call: TRBJ2-7
clone_size: -
v_call: TRBV7-2
d_call: -
cdr3_aa: CASSSPGLLAYEQYF
cdr3_nt: TGTGCCAGCAGCTCTCCGGGACTCCTTGCGTACGAGCAGTACTTC

j_call: TRBJ2-1
clone_size: few
v_call: TRBV5-6
d_call: TRBD2
cdr3_aa: CASSPGLDNEQFF
cdr3_nt: TGTGCCAGCAGCCCGGGACTAGACAATGAGCAGTTCTTC

j_call: TRBJ1-2
clone_size: -
v_call: TRBV5-6
d_call: -
cdr3_aa: CASSTPGNGGYTF
cdr3_nt: TGTGCCAGCAGTACTCCCGGTAATGGTGGCTACACCTTC